This entry features one TCR beta chain sequence. Germline V gives CDR1 SGHDT, CDR2 YYEEEE. The J segment lost 8 bases and the V segment lost 3 bases, leaving 5 bases of the junction unmatched. The CDR3 is made up of 12 amino acids. This sample is drawn from a study of blood T cell repertoires in COVID-19. Study at large: COVID-19 samples, acute and convalescent, were from the United States, Italy and Spain. Sources were T cells, B-cell-depleted T cells, or PBMCs; the material itself was cDNA or gDNA.

The method was immunoSEQ multiplex PCR; TCRdb's version includes in-frame clones alone and lacks a portion of them. This table has 200,000 to 250,000 clones, around 80% appearing once. The chain carries TRBV5-6 and TRBJ2-7; 7 bases are shared with TRBD1. The sample consisted of peripheral blood. The clonotype comes from an elderly woman with active or convalescent COVID-19. The CDR3 coding sequence is TGTGCCAGCAGCTCGCGACAGGGAAAGCAGTACTTC. Translating gives CASSSRQGKQYF.